A single sample is the source of the 12 T cell receptor beta chains below, sequenced in a study of early T cells in non-severe SARS-CoV-2 infection. TCRdb passed the 5' RACE reads through MiXCR, listing each CDR3 protein once. The sample contains tens of thousands of distinct CDR3 sequences, around a tenth of which appear only once. The material sequenced was whole blood. All receptors derive from an adult who was a healthcare worker with PCR-confirmed SARS-CoV-2 infection or an uninfected control (not recorded which).

This clonotype was seen repeatedly, ten times or more. The gene calls are TRBV11-2 and TRBJ2-6; D possibly corresponds to TRBD2 (5 bases). Trimming took off 3 bases at V and 0 bases at J, with 6 bases between the two ends. Germline assignment: CDR1 SGHAT and CDR2 FQNNGV. CDR3 size: 15 residues. CDR3 amino acids: CASSFTSSGANVLTF. The CDR3 DNA is TGTGCCAGCAGCTTCACTAGCTCTGGGGCCAACGTCCTGACTTTC.

This clonotype was detected ten times or more. CDR3: CSVEEGSSDTQYF. CDR3 DNA: TGCAGCGTTGAAGAAGGATCCTCAGATACGCAGTATTTT. The rearrangement uses TRBV29-1 and TRBJ2-3; no firm D call. The CDR3 runs 13 residues. V was pared by 0 bases and J by 4 bases, with 8 bases between. Per germline, CDR1 SQVTM and CDR2 ANQGSEA.

This clonotype was found many times. This chain joins TRBV12-3 or TRBV12-4 and TRBJ1-4; D is perhaps TRBD1 (6 bases). The CDR3 runs 17 residues. V dropped 4 bases and J dropped 8 bases, with 23 bases sitting between them. The CDR3 is CASSSPGGAGSGEKLFF. CDR3 nucleotide sequence: TGTGCCAGCAGTTCACCCGGGGGCGCGGGGAGTGGAGAAAAACTGTTTTTT.

The chain is built from TRBV18 and TRBJ2-2; 9 nucleotides match TRBD1. Germline V gene data show CDR1 as KGHSH and CDR2 as LQKENI. The CDR3 has 14 amino acids. V dropped 7 bases and J dropped 3; count of bases not matched to a gene: 3. The CDR3 reads CASCRDRDTGELFF. DNA for the CDR3: TGTGCCAGCTGCCGGGACAGGGACACCGGGGAGCTGTTTTTT.

The table lists this clonotype with a few counts. The chain has TRBV6-5 and TRBJ2-2, with 11 bases identical to TRBD2. Trimming removed 7 bases from V and 1 base from J; junction bases left unmatched: 5. This CDR3 has 16 amino acids. CDR1 is MNHEY and CDR2 is SVGAGI in the germline V gene. CDR3 sequence: CASMGGLAVNTGELFF. The CDR3 nucleotides read TGTGCCAGCATGGGGGGACTAGCGGTGAACACCGGGGAGCTGTTTTTT.

This clonotype has at least ten counts. This rearrangement joins TRBV11-2 to TRBJ1-2; a possible D gene is TRBD1 (6 bases). The CDR3 loop spans 17 amino acids. Trimming cost V 3 bases and J 6 bases, with 23 bases left between them. The V gene's germline CDR1 is SGHAT and CDR2 FQNNGV. DNA of the CDR3: TGTGCCAGCAGCTTGTGGGGCGGGACAAGGAGCCGAGATGGCTACACCTTC. It yields the protein CASSLWGGTRSRDGYTF.

The rearrangement links TRBV7-6 to TRBJ2-1; D not resolved. The length of the CDR3 is 15 residues. Germline values: CDR1 SGHVS, CDR2 FNYEAQ. The V end lost 4 bases, the J end lost 5 bases, and 15 bases lay between the germline ends. The CDR3 protein is CASSSPGWLHNEQFF. CDR3 coding DNA: TGTGCCAGCAGCTCGCCGGGTTGGTTACACAATGAGCAGTTCTTC. The full variable domain, its missing parts supplied by reference TRBV7-6 and TRBJ2-1, is GAGVSQSPRYKVTKRGQDVALRCDPISGHVSLYWYRQALGQGPEFLTYFNYEAQQDKSGLPNDRFSAERPEGSISTLTIQRTEQRDSAMYRCASSSPGWLHNEQFFGPGTRLTVL.

This clonotype has a count of ten or more. The V and J genes are TRBV11-2 and TRBJ2-1, with D hard to call. The germline V gene has CDR1 SGHAT and CDR2 FQNNGV. With 0 bases removed from V and 7 bases from J, the gap between germline ends came to 10 bases. The CDR3 contains 14 residues. The CDR3 sequence is CASSLDPQGNEQFF. The DNA of the CDR3 is TGTGCCAGCAGCTTAGACCCCCAAGGGAATGAGCAGTTCTTC.

At least ten counts were recorded for this clonotype. The chain joins TRBV7-6 to TRBJ1-2, with D hard to call. Germline CDR1 and CDR2: SGHVS and FNYEAQ. The ends were cut back, 1 base at V and 7 bases at J, with 10 bases in the middle. The CDR3 extends over 13 amino acids. The CDR3 spells CASSLDSGGGYTF. In DNA form, the CDR3 reads TGTGCCAGCAGCTTAGATTCGGGTGGTGGCTACACCTTC.

The DNA of the CDR3 is TGTGCCAGCAGCCTGGGACTGGCTAGATCGTGGTTCTTC. It is translated as CASSLGLARSWFF. The chain couples TRBV5-6 to TRBJ2-1; D perhaps matches TRBD2 (6 bases). Germline V lookup: CDR1 SGHDT, CDR2 YYEEEE. Deletions cut 4 bases from V and 15 bases from J, with 20 bases between. This CDR3 contains 13 residues.

The sample holds many counts of this clonotype. This rearrangement joins TRBV5-1 to TRBJ1-5; 8 bases are shared with TRBD1. CDR3 size: 15 residues. V was clipped by 0 bases and J by 6 bases; unmatched bases: 5. Germline-derived CDR1 and CDR2 are SGHRS and YFSETQ. The chain's CDR3 is CASSLGGTGGQPQHF. The CDR3 DNA sequence: TGCGCCAGCAGCTTGGGCGGGACAGGCGGTCAGCCCCAGCATTTT.

The CDR3: CASRALEDEKLFF. In DNA, the CDR3 is TGTGCCAGCAGAGCCCTCGAAGATGAAAAACTGTTTTTT. The gene calls are TRBV7-9 and TRBJ1-4; D gene uncertain. The V end was cut by 6 bases, the J end by 6 bases, with 11 bases between. CDR1 is SEHNR and CDR2 is FQNEAQ in the germline V gene (reference sequence). This CDR3 is 13 amino acids long.